A selection of T cell receptor beta chains follows, all from one sample in a study of blood T cell repertoires in COVID-19. Assay used: immunoSEQ multiplex PCR; TCRdb lists only in-frame clones, some missing. The sample shows tens of thousands of clones, around nine tenths of them seen only once. Sequencing input: peripheral blood. Source of these receptors: a woman aged 55-70 years with COVID-19, enrolled during active disease. CDR3s include the opening cysteine and the closing phenylalanine or tryptophan. Each record gives: V gene, J gene, D gene, clone size, CDR3 protein, CDR3 DNA. The D gene is left open where the match is weak. Only some rows state a clone size, as once, few, many or a class for expanded clones.

V gene: TRBV29-1
J gene: TRBJ1-1
D gene: .
clone size: .
CDR3 protein: CSVEKGLYTEAFF
CDR3 DNA: TGCAGCGTTGAAAAGGGACTGTACACTGAAGCTTTCTTT

V gene: TRBV14
J gene: TRBJ2-7
D gene: TRBD1
clone size: .
CDR3 protein: CASRRGDSSYEQYF
CDR3 DNA: TGTGCCAGCAGGAGAGGGGACAGCTCCTACGAGCAGTACTTC

V gene: TRBV10-1
J gene: TRBJ1-5
D gene: .
clone size: .
CDR3 protein: CASSRTESSNQPQHF
CDR3 DNA: TGCGCCAGCAGTAGGACAGAGAGTAGCAATCAGCCCCAGCATTTT

V gene: TRBV25-1
J gene: TRBJ2-3
D gene: .
clone size: medium-sized
CDR3 protein: CASSGGRLVPSVGDTQYF
CDR3 DNA: TGTGCCAGCAGTGGGGGCCGGCTAGTCCCTAGCGTGGGGGATACGCAGTATTTT

V gene: TRBV18
J gene: TRBJ1-2
D gene: TRBD1
clone size: once
CDR3 protein: CASSPPDRRNYGYTF
CDR3 DNA: TGTGCCAGCTCACCACCGGACAGGCGGAACTATGGCTACACCTTC

V gene: TRBV28
J gene: TRBJ2-5
D gene: .
clone size: .
CDR3 protein: CASSLFRETQYF
CDR3 DNA: TGTGCCAGCAGTTTATTCAGAGAGACCCAGTACTTC

V gene: TRBV27
J gene: TRBJ1-1
D gene: TRBD1
clone size: .
CDR3 protein: CASSVSRDRGSFF
CDR3 DNA: TGTGCCAGCAGTGTATCCCGGGACAGGGGGTCTTTCTTT

V gene: TRBV12-3/TRBV12-4
J gene: TRBJ1-1
D gene: .
clone size: .
CDR3 protein: CASRLTAGTEAFF
CDR3 DNA: TGTGCCAGCAGGCTGACAGCGGGGACTGAAGCTTTCTTT

V gene: TRBV5-5
J gene: TRBJ1-6
D gene: .
clone size: few
CDR3 protein: CASSPMDRPHNSPLHF
CDR3 DNA: TGTGCCAGCAGCCCTATGGACAGACCTCATAATTCACCCCTCCACTTT

V gene: TRBV3-1/TRBV3-2
J gene: TRBJ2-1
D gene: TRBD2
clone size: .
CDR3 protein: CASSQVRGTIGLFF
CDR3 DNA: TGTGCCAGCAGCCAAGTTCGGGGGACTATCGGGTTGTTCTTC

V gene: TRBV9
J gene: TRBJ2-2
D gene: .
clone size: .
CDR3 protein: CASSVATRAGELFF
CDR3 DNA: TGTGCCAGCAGCGTAGCTACTAGAGCCGGGGAGCTGTTTTTT

V gene: TRBV18
J gene: TRBJ1-2
D gene: .
clone size: .
CDR3 protein: CASSVTEYGYTF
CDR3 DNA: TGTGCCAGCTCAGTAACAGAATATGGCTACACCTTC

V gene: TRBV28
J gene: TRBJ1-4
D gene: TRBD1
clone size: .
CDR3 protein: CASSTGTVHIANEKLFF
CDR3 DNA: TGTGCCAGCAGTACCGGGACAGTCCATATCGCTAATGAAAAACTGTTTTTT

V gene: TRBV6-6
J gene: TRBJ1-1
D gene: .
clone size: few
CDR3 protein: CASSYVGGTRPEAFF
CDR3 DNA: TGTGCCAGCAGTTACGTGGGAGGTACAAGACCTGAAGCTTTCTTT

V gene: TRBV28
J gene: TRBJ2-1
D gene: TRBD2
clone size: few
CDR3 protein: CASSLLGGNEQFF
CDR3 DNA: TGTGCCAGCAGTTTATTGGGGGGGAATGAGCAGTTCTTC

V gene: TRBV6-2/TRBV6-3
J gene: TRBJ2-7
D gene: .
clone size: .
CDR3 protein: CASSFYYEQYF
CDR3 DNA: TGTGCCAGCAGTTTCTACTACGAGCAGTACTTC

V gene: TRBV21-1
J gene: TRBJ1-6
D gene: .
clone size: .
CDR3 protein: CASRKGFWNSPLHF
CDR3 DNA: TGTGCCAGCAGGAAGGGGTTTTGGAATTCACCCCTCCACTTT

V gene: TRBV2
J gene: TRBJ1-5
D gene: .
clone size: .
CDR3 protein: CASSNTGFSNQPQHF
CDR3 DNA: TGTGCCAGCAGTAATACAGGGTTTAGCAATCAGCCCCAGCATTTT

V gene: TRBV7-6
J gene: TRBJ2-7
D gene: .
clone size: .
CDR3 protein: CASSSGQSSYEQYF
CDR3 DNA: TGTGCCAGCAGCTCCGGACAGAGCTCCTACGAGCAGTACTTC

V gene: TRBV2
J gene: TRBJ1-6
D gene: .
clone size: .
CDR3 protein: CASNQGLVASPLHF
CDR3 DNA: TGTGCCAGCAATCAGGGGTTAGTCGCGTCACCCCTCCACTTT

V gene: TRBV4-1
J gene: TRBJ2-7
D gene: TRBD2
clone size: .
CDR3 protein: CASSQDRTSGRSYEQYF
CDR3 DNA: TGCGCCAGCAGCCAAGATCGGACTAGCGGGAGGTCCTACGAGCAGTACTTC

V gene: TRBV27
J gene: TRBJ2-1
D gene: TRBD2
clone size: .
CDR3 protein: CASRSSGRALNEQFF
CDR3 DNA: TGTGCCAGCAGAAGTAGCGGGAGGGCCCTCAATGAGCAGTTCTTC

V gene: TRBV19
J gene: TRBJ1-1
D gene: TRBD1
clone size: .
CDR3 protein: CASTPNRGYEAFF
CDR3 DNA: TGTGCCAGTACTCCGAACAGGGGCTATGAAGCTTTCTTT

V gene: TRBV7-9
J gene: TRBJ2-3
D gene: TRBD2
clone size: .
CDR3 protein: CASSSGTTLGGVDTQYF
CDR3 DNA: TGTGCCAGCAGCTCGGGGACTACTCTCGGAGGTGTGGATACGCAGTATTTT

V gene: TRBV24-1
J gene: TRBJ1-5
D gene: TRBD1
clone size: .
CDR3 protein: CATSGQGAGQPQHF
CDR3 DNA: TGTGCCACCAGCGGACAGGGGGCGGGTCAGCCCCAGCATTTT

V gene: TRBV7-9
J gene: TRBJ2-3
D gene: .
clone size: .
CDR3 protein: CASSPSVTPSADTQYF
CDR3 DNA: TGTGCCAGCAGCCCTAGCGTGACACCATCGGCAGATACGCAGTATTTT

V gene: TRBV27
J gene: TRBJ1-5
D gene: .
clone size: .
CDR3 protein: CASRTGNQPQHF
CDR3 DNA: TGTGCCAGCAGGACAGGAAATCAGCCCCAGCATTTT

V gene: TRBV5-1
J gene: TRBJ1-4
D gene: .
clone size: .
CDR3 protein: CASSLVTGGFGEKLFF
CDR3 DNA: TGCGCCAGCAGCCTCGTTACGGGGGGCTTCGGAGAAAAACTGTTTTTT

V gene: TRBV9
J gene: TRBJ1-3
D gene: TRBD1
clone size: .
CDR3 protein: CASSQGQGGNTIYF
CDR3 DNA: TGTGCCAGCAGCCAGGGACAGGGGGGAAACACCATATATTTT

V gene: TRBV10-3
J gene: TRBJ2-3
D gene: .
clone size: once
CDR3 protein: CAIRSLDTPPDTQYF
CDR3 DNA: TGTGCCATCAGGTCACTAGATACACCCCCAGATACGCAGTATTTT

V gene: TRBV9
J gene: TRBJ1-6
D gene: .
clone size: few
CDR3 protein: CASSESTGTDSYNSPLHF
CDR3 DNA: TGTGCCAGCAGCGAATCCACAGGGACGGACTCCTATAATTCACCCCTCCACTTT

V gene: TRBV2
J gene: TRBJ2-3
D gene: TRBD2
clone size: .
CDR3 protein: CASNDRGSLAGGGDTQYF
CDR3 DNA: TGTGCCAGCAACGACAGGGGAAGCCTAGCGGGAGGGGGAGATACGCAGTATTTT

V gene: TRBV10-3
J gene: TRBJ2-2
D gene: .
clone size: .
CDR3 protein: CAIVSNWNTGELFF
CDR3 DNA: TGTGCCATCGTTTCTAATTGGAACACCGGGGAGCTGTTTTTT

V gene: TRBV7-9
J gene: TRBJ2-7
D gene: TRBD1
clone size: once
CDR3 protein: CASSFWDRTYEQYF
CDR3 DNA: TGTGCCAGCAGCTTTTGGGACAGGACCTACGAGCAGTACTTC

V gene: TRBV2
J gene: TRBJ2-6
D gene: .
clone size: .
CDR3 protein: CASMAVSGANVLTF
CDR3 DNA: TGTGCCAGCATGGCCGTTTCTGGGGCCAACGTCCTGACTTTC

V gene: TRBV6-5
J gene: TRBJ2-1
D gene: TRBD2
clone size: .
CDR3 protein: CASRGLAVDNEQFF
CDR3 DNA: TGTGCCAGCAGGGGACTAGCGGTGGACAATGAGCAGTTCTTC

V gene: TRBV15
J gene: TRBJ2-7
D gene: TRBD1
clone size: .
CDR3 protein: CATTSGQSTYEQYF
CDR3 DNA: TGTGCCACCACATCGGGACAGTCGACCTACGAGCAGTACTTC

V gene: TRBV7-9
J gene: TRBJ1-1
D gene: .
clone size: .
CDR3 protein: CASSLGSRRSTEAFF
CDR3 DNA: TGTGCCAGCAGCTTAGGATCTAGGAGGAGCACTGAAGCTTTCTTT

V gene: TRBV4-1
J gene: TRBJ1-3
D gene: .
clone size: .
CDR3 protein: CASSEGWVVSGNTIYF
CDR3 DNA: TGCGCCAGCAGTGAGGGCTGGGTGGTCTCTGGAAACACCATATATTTT

V gene: TRBV5-4
J gene: TRBJ2-7
D gene: TRBD1
clone size: .
CDR3 protein: CASRPPNQTGSLNEQYF
CDR3 DNA: TGTGCCAGCAGACCTCCTAACCAGACAGGGAGTTTGAACGAGCAGTACTTC

V gene: TRBV28
J gene: TRBJ2-4
D gene: TRBD1
clone size: .
CDR3 protein: CASRNGQGVRAKNIQYF
CDR3 DNA: TGTGCCAGCAGAAACGGACAGGGGGTTCGTGCCAAAAACATTCAGTACTTC

V gene: TRBV5-6
J gene: TRBJ1-6
D gene: .
clone size: .
CDR3 protein: CASSLALQRGNSPLHF
CDR3 DNA: TGTGCCAGCAGCTTGGCGTTACAAAGGGGGAATTCACCCCTCCACTTT

V gene: TRBV28
J gene: TRBJ2-7
D gene: .
clone size: .
CDR3 protein: CASSLLKGTQYEQYF
CDR3 DNA: TGTGCCAGCAGTTTGTTAAAGGGGACACAATACGAGCAGTACTTC

V gene: TRBV11-2
J gene: TRBJ1-5
D gene: .
clone size: .
CDR3 protein: CASSLNRFKPQHF
CDR3 DNA: TGTGCCAGCAGCTTAAACAGGTTCAAGCCCCAGCATTTT

V gene: TRBV19
J gene: TRBJ2-7
D gene: TRBD2
clone size: .
CDR3 protein: CASSAGLAGADEQYF
CDR3 DNA: TGTGCCAGTAGTGCGGGACTAGCGGGAGCTGACGAGCAGTACTTC

V gene: TRBV5-4
J gene: TRBJ2-7
D gene: TRBD2
clone size: .
CDR3 protein: CASSPSRTSGRNYEQYF
CDR3 DNA: TGTGCCAGCAGCCCAAGTCGGACTAGCGGGAGAAACTACGAGCAGTACTTC

V gene: TRBV7-9
J gene: TRBJ2-7
D gene: .
clone size: once
CDR3 protein: CASSPDNMAYEQYF
CDR3 DNA: TGTGCCAGCAGCCCTGACAATATGGCCTACGAGCAGTACTTC

V gene: TRBV11-2
J gene: TRBJ1-6
D gene: TRBD1
clone size: .
CDR3 protein: CASSPHPQGFPLHF
CDR3 DNA: TGTGCCAGCAGCCCACATCCACAGGGGTTCCCCCTCCACTTT

V gene: TRBV7-8
J gene: TRBJ1-1
D gene: .
clone size: .
CDR3 protein: CASSNHRDLNTEAFF
CDR3 DNA: TGTGCCAGCAGCAACCACAGGGATTTGAACACTGAAGCTTTCTTT